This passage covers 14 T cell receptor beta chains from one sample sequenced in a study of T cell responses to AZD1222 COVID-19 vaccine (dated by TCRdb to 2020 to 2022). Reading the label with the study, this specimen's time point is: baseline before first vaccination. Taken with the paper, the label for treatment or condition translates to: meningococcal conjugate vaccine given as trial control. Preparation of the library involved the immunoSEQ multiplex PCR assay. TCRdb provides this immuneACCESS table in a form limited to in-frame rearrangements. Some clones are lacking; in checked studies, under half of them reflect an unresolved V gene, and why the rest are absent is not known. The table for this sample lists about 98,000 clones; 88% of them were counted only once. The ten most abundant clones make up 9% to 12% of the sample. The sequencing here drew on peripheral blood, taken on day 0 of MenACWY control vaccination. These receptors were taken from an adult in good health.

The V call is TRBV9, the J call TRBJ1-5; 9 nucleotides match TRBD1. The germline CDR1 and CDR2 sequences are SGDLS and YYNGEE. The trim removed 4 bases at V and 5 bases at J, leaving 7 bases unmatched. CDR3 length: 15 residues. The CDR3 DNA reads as TGTGCCAGCAGCCAGGGACAGGGTGCCGATCAGCCCCAGCATTTT. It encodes CASSQGQGADQPQHF. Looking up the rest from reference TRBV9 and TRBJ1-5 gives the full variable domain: DSGVTQTPKHLITATGQRVTLRCSPRSGDLSVYWYQQSLDQGLQFLIQYYNGEERAKGNILERFSAQQFPDLHSELNLSSLELGDSALYFCASSQGQGADQPQHFGDGTRLSIL.

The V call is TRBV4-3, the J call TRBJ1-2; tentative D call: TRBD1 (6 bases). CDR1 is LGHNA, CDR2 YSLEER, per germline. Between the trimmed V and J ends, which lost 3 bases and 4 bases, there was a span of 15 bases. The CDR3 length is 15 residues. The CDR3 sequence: CASSQELRGIYGYTF. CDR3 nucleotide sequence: TGCGCCAGCAGCCAGGAACTCAGGGGAATCTATGGCTACACCTTC.

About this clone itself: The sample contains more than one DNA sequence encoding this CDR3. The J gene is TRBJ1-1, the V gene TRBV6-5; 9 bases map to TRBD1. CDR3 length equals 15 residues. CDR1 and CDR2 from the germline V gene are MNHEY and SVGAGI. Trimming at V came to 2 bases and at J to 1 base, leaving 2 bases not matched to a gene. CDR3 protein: CASSYGTGRNTEAFF. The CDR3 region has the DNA TGTGCCAGCAGTTACGGGACAGGGCGGAACACTGAAGCTTTCTTT.

CDR3 coding DNA: TGTGCCAGCAGCCAAGACCCAAGCGGACCCCTCCACTTT. Its protein is CASSQDPSGPLHF. The chain uses TRBV3-1 (or the pseudogene TRBV3-2) and TRBJ1-6; D remains ambiguous. This CDR3 has 13 residues. Trimming stripped 0 bases from V and 12 bases from J, with 9 bases between. Germline V gene sequence: CDR1 LGHDT, CDR2 YNNKEL (reference sequence).

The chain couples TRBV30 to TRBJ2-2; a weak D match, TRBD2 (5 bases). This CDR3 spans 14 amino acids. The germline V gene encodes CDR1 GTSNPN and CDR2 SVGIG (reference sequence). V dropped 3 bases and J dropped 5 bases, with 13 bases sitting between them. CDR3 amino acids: CAWSGVVVTGELFF. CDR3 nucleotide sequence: TGTGCCTGGAGCGGGGTGGTCGTGACCGGGGAGCTGTTTTTT.

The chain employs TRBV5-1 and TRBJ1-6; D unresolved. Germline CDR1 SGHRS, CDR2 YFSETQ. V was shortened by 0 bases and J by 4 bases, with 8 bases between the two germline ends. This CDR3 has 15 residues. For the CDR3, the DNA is TGCGCCAGCAGCTTGGAGGCAGGTTATAATTCACCCCTCCACTTT. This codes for CASSLEAGYNSPLHF.

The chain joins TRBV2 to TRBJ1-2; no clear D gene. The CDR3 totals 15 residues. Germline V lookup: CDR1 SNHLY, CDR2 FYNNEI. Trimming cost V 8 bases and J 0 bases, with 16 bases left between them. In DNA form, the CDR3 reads TGTGCCAGCTTGGTGAGGGCAGGTACTAACTATGGCTACACCTTC. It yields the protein CASLVRAGTNYGYTF.

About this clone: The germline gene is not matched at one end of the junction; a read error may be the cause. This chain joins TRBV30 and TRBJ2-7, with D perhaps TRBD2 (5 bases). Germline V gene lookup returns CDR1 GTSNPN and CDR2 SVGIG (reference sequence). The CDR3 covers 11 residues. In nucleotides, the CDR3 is TGTGCCTGGAGTGTAGGCGGGCCCCGGATCTTC. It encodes CAWSVGGPRIF.

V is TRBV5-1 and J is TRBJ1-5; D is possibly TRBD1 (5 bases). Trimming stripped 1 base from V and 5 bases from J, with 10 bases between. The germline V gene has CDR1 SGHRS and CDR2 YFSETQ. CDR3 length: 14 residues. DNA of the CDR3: TGCGCCAGCAGCTTGAATGTGGGGGATCAGCCCCAGCATTTT. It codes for CASSLNVGDQPQHF.

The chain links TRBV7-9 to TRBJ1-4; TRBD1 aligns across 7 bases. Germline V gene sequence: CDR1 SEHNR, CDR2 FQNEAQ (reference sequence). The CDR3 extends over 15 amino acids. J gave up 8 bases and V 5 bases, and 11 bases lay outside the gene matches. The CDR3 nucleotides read TGTGCCAGCAGCGCCGACAGGGTTCGGGACGAAAAACTGTTTTTT. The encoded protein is CASSADRVRDEKLFF.

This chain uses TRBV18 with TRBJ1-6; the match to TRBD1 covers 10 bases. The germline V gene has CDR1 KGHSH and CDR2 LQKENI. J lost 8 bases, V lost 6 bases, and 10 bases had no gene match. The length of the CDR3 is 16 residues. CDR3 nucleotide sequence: TGTGCCAGCTCCCGCGACAGGGGGCAGGGAGATTCACCCCTCCACTTT. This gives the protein CASSRDRGQGDSPLHF.

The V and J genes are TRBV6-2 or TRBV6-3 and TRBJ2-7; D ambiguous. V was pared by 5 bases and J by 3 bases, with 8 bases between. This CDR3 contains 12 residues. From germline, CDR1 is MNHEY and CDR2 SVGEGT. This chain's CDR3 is CASSGVSYEQYF. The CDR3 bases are TGTGCCAGCAGTGGAGTAAGCTACGAGCAGTACTTC.

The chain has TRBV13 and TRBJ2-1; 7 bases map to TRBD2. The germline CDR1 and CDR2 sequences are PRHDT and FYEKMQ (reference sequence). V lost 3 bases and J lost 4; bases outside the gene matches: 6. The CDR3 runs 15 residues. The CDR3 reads CASSFVGGEYNEQFF. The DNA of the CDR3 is TGTGCCAGCAGCTTCGTGGGGGGGGAGTACAATGAGCAGTTCTTC.

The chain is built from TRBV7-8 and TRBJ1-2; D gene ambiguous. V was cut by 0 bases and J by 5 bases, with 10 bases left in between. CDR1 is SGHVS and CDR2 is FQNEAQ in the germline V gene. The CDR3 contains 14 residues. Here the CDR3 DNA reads TGTGCCAGCAGCTTAGCCCGGACGCCGTATGGCTACACCTTC. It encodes CASSLARTPYGYTF.